The next 2 T cell receptor beta chains were all read from a single sample in a study of T cell responses to AZD1222 COVID-19 vaccine. Profiling relied on immunoSEQ multiplex PCR, and the TCRdb table lists in-frame clones only, not all of them. The sample includes over 150,000 clones, roughly nine tenths seen only once; the top ten take roughly 2.8%. The sequencing used peripheral blood, collected on day 0 of AZD1222 vaccination. These receptors were obtained from an adult in good health.

The rearrangement links TRBV7-3 to TRBJ2-3; 12 bases line up with TRBD2. Germline V gene data show CDR1 as SGHTA and CDR2 as FQGTGA. Unmatched junction bases numbered 10, after V lost 5 bases and J lost 10 bases. This CDR3 contains 15 residues. The CDR3 reads CASSLSRTSGAAQYF. The CDR3 nucleotides are TGTGCCAGCAGCCTGAGCAGGACTAGCGGGGCCGCGCAGTATTTT.

The V gene is TRBV19, the J gene TRBJ2-3; 11 positions agree with TRBD2. This CDR3 spans 17 amino acids. Germline values: CDR1 LNHDA, CDR2 SQIVND (reference sequence). The trim removed 5 bases at V and 10 bases at J, leaving 17 bases unmatched. CDR3 bases: TGTGCCAGTAGTGATCTAGCGGGGGGCGCGAGAGGGGTGTCGCAGTATTTT. As protein: CASSDLAGGARGVSQYF.